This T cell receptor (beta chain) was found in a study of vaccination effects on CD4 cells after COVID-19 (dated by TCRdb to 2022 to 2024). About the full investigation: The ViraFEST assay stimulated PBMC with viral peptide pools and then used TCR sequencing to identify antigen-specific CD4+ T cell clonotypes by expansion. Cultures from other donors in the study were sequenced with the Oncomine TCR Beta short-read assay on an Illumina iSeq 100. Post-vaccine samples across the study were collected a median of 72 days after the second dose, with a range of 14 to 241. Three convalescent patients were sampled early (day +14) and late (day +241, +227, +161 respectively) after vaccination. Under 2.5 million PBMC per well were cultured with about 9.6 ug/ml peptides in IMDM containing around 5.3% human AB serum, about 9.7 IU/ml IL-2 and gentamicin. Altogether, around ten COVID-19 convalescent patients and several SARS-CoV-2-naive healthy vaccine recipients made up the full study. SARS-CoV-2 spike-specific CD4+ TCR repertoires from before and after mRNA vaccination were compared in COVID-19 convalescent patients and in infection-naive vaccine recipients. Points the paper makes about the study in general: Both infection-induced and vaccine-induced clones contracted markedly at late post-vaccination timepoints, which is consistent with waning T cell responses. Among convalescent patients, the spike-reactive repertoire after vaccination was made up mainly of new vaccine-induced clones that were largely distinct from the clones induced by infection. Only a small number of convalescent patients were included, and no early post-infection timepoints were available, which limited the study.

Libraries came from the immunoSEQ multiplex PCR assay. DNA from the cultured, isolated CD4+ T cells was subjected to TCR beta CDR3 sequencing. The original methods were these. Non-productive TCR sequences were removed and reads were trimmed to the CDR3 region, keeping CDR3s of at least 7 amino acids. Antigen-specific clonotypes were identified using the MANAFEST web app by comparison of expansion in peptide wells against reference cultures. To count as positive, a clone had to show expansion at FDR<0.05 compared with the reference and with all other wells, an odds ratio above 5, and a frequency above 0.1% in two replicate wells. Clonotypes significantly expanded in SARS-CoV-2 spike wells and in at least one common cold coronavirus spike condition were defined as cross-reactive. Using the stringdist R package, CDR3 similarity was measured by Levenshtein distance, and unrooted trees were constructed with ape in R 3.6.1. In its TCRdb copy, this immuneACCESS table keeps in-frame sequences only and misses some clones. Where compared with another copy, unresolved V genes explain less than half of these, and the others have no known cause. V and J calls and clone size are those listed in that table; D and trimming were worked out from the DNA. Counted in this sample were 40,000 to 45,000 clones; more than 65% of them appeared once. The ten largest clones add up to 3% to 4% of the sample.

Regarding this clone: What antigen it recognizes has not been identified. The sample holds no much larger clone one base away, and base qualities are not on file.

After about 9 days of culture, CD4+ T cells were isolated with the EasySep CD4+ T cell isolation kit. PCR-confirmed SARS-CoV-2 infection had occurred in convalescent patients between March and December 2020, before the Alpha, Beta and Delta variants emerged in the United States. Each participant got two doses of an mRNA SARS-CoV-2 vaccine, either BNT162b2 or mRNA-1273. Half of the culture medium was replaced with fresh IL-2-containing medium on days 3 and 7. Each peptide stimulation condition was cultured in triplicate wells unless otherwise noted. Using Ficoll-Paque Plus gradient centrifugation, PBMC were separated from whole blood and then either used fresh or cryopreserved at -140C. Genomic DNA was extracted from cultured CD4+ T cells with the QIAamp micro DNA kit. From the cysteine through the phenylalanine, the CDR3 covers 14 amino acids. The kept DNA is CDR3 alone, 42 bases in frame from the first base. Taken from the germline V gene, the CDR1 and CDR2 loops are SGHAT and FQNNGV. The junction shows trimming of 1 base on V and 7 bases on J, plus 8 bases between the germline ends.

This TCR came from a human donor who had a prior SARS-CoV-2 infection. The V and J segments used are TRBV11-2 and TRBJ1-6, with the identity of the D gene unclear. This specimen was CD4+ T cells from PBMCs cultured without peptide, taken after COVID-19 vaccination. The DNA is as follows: TGTGCCAGCAGCTTAGCACAAGGGAATTCACCCCTCCACTTT. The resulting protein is CASSLAQGNSPLHF.